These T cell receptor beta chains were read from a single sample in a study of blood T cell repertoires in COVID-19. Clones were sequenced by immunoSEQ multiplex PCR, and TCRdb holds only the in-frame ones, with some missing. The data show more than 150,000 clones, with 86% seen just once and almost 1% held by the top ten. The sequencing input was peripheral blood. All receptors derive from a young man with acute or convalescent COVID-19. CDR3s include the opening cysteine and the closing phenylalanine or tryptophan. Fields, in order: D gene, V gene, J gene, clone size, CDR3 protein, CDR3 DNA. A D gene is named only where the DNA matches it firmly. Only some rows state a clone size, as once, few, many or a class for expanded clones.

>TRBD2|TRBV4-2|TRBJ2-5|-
CASSQVPSGGKQETQYF
TGTGCCAGCAGCCAAGTACCTAGCGGGGGGAAGCAAGAGACCCAGTACTTC
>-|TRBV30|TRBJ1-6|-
CAWSVAGASSYNSPLHF
TGTGCCTGGAGTGTGGCAGGCGCGAGCTCCTATAATTCACCCCTCCACTTT
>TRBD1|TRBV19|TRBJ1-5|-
CASSIGGTGSNQPQHF
TGTGCCAGTAGTATCGGCGGGACAGGGTCCAATCAGCCCCAGCATTTT
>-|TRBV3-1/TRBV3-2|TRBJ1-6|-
CASSQVGENSPLHF
TGTGCCAGCAGCCAAGTCGGGGAGAATTCACCCCTCCACTTT
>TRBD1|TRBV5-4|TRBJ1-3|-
CASSPDRGAGNTIYF
TGTGCCAGCAGCCCCGACAGGGGTGCTGGAAACACCATATATTTT
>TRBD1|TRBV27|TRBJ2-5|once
CASSAQGYVETQYF
TGTGCCAGCAGTGCACAGGGGTATGTAGAGACCCAGTACTTC
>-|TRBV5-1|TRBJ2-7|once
CASSLATAAYEQYF
TGCGCCAGCAGCTTAGCGACCGCGGCCTACGAGCAGTACTTC
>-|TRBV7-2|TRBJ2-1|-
CASSLLVVEQFF
TGTGCCAGCAGCTTATTAGTTGTTGAGCAGTTCTTC
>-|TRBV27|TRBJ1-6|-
CASKSGLSLSPLHF
TGTGCCAGCAAGTCAGGCCTCAGCTTATCACCCCTCCACTTT
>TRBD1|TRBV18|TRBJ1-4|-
CASSPQAGTGGIGEKLFF
TGTGCCAGCTCACCACAGGCCGGGACAGGGGGCATTGGTGAAAAACTGTTTTTT
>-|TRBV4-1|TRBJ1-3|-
CASSRTVISGNTIYF
TGCGCCAGCAGCCGCACAGTGATCTCTGGAAACACCATATATTTT
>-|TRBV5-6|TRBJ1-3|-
CASSLEGYSTGNTIYF
TGTGCCAGCAGCTTGGAGGGGTACTCTACTGGAAACACCATATATTTT
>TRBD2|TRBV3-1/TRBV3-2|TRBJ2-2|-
CASRPQLAGGSGTGELFF
TGTGCCAGCAGGCCCCAACTAGCGGGGGGGTCTGGGACCGGGGAGCTGTTTTTT
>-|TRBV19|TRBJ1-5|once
CASSTTPGGGQPQHF
TGTGCCAGTAGTACCACCCCGGGGGGGGGACAGCCCCAGCATTTT
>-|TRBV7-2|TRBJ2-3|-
CASSLVQTSTDTQYF
TGTGCCAGCAGCTTAGTCCAGACTAGCACAGATACGCAGTATTTT
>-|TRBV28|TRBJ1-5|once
CASSYGRAYNQPQHF
TGTGCCAGCAGTTACGGCAGGGCCTACAATCAGCCCCAGCATTTT
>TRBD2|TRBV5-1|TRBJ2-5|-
CASSLPGLAGAGTQYF
TGCGCCAGCAGCTTGCCGGGACTAGCGGGGGCAGGGACCCAGTACTTC
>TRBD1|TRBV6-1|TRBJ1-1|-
CASTLDRVVRAFF
TGTGCCAGCACCCTCGACAGGGTGGTTCGAGCTTTCTTT
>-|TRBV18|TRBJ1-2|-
CASSRDGRANYGYTF
TGTGCCAGCTCACGCGATGGGAGGGCTAACTATGGCTACACCTTC
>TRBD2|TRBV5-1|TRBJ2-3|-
CASSLDWTSPTDTQYF
TGCGCCAGCAGCTTAGATTGGACTAGCCCCACAGATACGCAGTATTTT
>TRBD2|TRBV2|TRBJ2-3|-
CASRSSGGQSTDTQYF
TGTGCCAGCAGATCTAGCGGGGGTCAAAGCACAGATACGCAGTATTTT
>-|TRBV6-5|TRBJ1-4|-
CASREGATNEKLFF
TGTGCCAGCAGAGAGGGAGCAACTAATGAAAAACTGTTTTTT
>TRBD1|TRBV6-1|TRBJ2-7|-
CASSEGTGEYEQYF
TGTGCCAGCAGTGAAGGGACAGGGGAGTACGAGCAGTACTTC
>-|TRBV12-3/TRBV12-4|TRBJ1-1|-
CASTRVPNTEAFF
TGTGCCAGCACACGGGTTCCCAACACTGAAGCTTTCTTT
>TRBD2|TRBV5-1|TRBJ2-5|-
CASSFSGSEETQYF
TGCGCCAGCAGCTTTAGCGGGTCCGAAGAGACCCAGTACTTC
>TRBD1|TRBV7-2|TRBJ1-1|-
CASSFYPGQGRNTEAFF
TGTGCCAGCAGCTTCTACCCCGGACAGGGGAGGAACACTGAAGCTTTCTTT
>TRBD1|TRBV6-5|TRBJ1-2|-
CASSYTGQGHRDGYTF
TGTGCCAGCAGTTACACGGGACAGGGGCACAGGGATGGCTACACCTTC
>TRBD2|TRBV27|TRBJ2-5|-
CASRPGTSGQETQYF
TGTGCCAGCAGACCCGGGACTAGCGGGCAAGAGACCCAGTACTTC
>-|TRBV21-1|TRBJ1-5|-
CASSKVVQVGGQPQHF
TGTGCCAGCAGCAAAGTGGTCCAGGTCGGAGGTCAGCCCCAGCATTTT
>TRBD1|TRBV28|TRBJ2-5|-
CASSRDRALETQYF
TGTGCCAGCAGCCGGGACAGGGCGTTAGAGACCCAGTACTTC
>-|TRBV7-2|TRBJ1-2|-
CASSLTGRDGYTF
TGTGCCAGCAGCTTAACCGGGAGGGATGGCTACACCTTC
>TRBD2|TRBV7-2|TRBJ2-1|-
CASSRGLAANNEQFF
TGTGCCAGCAGTCGGGGACTAGCGGCCAACAATGAGCAGTTCTTC
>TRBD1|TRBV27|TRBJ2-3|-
CASSRGLDTDTQYF
TGTGCCAGCTCCAGGGGGCTTGACACAGATACGCAGTATTTT
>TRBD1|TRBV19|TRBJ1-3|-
CASSIQGAGNTIYF
TGTGCCAGTAGTATCCAGGGGGCTGGAAACACCATATATTTT
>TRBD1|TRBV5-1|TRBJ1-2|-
CASSDLTGGNYGYTF
TGCGCCAGCAGCGACCTGACAGGGGGCAACTATGGCTACACCTTC
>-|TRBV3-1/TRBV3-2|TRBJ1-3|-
CASSSAGYGNTIYF
TGTGCCAGCAGCTCGGCAGGGTATGGAAACACCATATATTTT
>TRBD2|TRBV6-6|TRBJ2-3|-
CASSSPPGGGRDTQYF
TGTGCCAGCAGTTCCCCCCCGGGCGGGGGGAGAGATACGCAGTATTTT
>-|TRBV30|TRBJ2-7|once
CAWSIPPRYEQYF
TGTGCCTGGAGTATCCCGCCTCGGTACGAGCAGTACTTC
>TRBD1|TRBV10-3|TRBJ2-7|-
CAISGTGGYEQYF
TGTGCCATCAGCGGGACAGGGGGCTACGAGCAGTACTTC
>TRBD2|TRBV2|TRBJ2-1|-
CASSLGGGYNEQFF
TGTGCCAGCAGCCTTGGCGGGGGATACAATGAGCAGTTCTTC
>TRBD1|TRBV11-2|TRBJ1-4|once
CASSLGGQGGEKLFF
TGTGCCAGCAGCTTAGGTGGCCAGGGGGGTGAAAAACTGTTTTTT
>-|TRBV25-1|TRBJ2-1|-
CASSWDIYNEQFF
TGTGCCAGCAGCTGGGACATCTACAATGAGCAGTTCTTC
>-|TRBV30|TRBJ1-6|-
CAWSGSYNSPLHF
TGTGCCTGGAGCGGGTCGTATAATTCACCCCTCCACTTT
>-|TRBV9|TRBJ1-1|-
CASSVLDNLNTEAFF
TGTGCCAGCAGCGTTCTTGACAACCTGAACACTGAAGCTTTCTTT
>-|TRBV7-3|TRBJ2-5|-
CASSPTGGVGTQYF
TGTGCCAGCAGCCCGACAGGTGGTGTGGGGACCCAGTACTTC
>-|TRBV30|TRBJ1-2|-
CAWSIRGYGYTF
TGTGCCTGGAGTATCAGGGGCTATGGCTACACCTTC
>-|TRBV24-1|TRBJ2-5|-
CATSPAEGVGETQYF
TGTGCCACCAGCCCTGCCGAGGGGGTCGGGGAGACCCAGTACTTC
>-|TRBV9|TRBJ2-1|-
CASSVTLEGGNEQFF
TGTGCCAGCAGCGTAACATTGGAGGGAGGCAATGAGCAGTTCTTC
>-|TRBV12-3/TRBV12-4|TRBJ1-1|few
CASSLGANTEAFF
TGTGCCAGCAGTTTGGGGGCGAACACTGAAGCTTTCTTT